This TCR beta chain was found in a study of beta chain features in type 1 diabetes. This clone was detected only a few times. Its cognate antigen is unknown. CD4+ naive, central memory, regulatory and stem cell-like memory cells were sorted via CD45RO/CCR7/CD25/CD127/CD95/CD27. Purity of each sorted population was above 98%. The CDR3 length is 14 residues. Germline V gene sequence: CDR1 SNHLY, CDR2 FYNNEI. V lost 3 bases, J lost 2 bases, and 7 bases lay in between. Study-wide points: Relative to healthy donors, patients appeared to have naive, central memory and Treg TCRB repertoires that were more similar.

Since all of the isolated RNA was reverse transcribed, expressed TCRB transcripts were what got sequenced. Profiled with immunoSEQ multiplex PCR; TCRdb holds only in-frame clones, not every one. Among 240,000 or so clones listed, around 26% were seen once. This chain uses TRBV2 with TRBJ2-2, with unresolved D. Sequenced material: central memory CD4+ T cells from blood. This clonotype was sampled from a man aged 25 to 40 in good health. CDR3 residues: CASSENRNTGELFF. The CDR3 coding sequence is TGTGCCAGCAGTGAGAACCGAAACACCGGGGAGCTGTTTTTT.